The sequence of this T cell receptor beta chain was determined in a study of CD8 T cells in ankylosing spondylitis. Study observations and caveats: Among TCR beta sequences, a motif of eight or nine highly homologous variants appeared characteristic of ankylosing spondylitis blood.

This CDR3 has 20 amino acids. With V trimmed by 2 bases and J by 2 bases, 13 bases remained unmatched. The germline V gene has CDR1 MDHEN and CDR2 SYDVKM. Libraries of TCR beta came from quantitative 5'-RACE with molecular barcodes. TCRdb recomputed calls from the 5' RACE reads with MiXCR, one row per CDR3 protein. This table has over 600,000 distinct CDR3 sequences, roughly 20% appearing once. Notes on this clonotype: Its specificity is unknown.

The V call is TRBV28, the J call TRBJ2-2, with 11 nucleotides matching TRBD2. The source material was blood, either unsorted or a sorted T cell fraction (not recorded which). The TCR sequence derives from a male donor with ankylosing spondylitis. The CDR3 loop is CASSLIPGTSGFTNTGELFF. The CDR3 nucleotides read TGTGCCAGCAGTTTAATCCCCGGGACTAGCGGCTTTACCAACACCGGGGAGCTGTTTTTT. Complete variable domain (other parts from reference TRBV28 and TRBJ2-2): DVKVTQSSRYLVKRTGEKVFLECVQDMDHENMFWYRQDPGLGLRLIYFSYDVKMKEKGDIPEGYSVSREKKERFSLILESASTNQTSMYLCASSLIPGTSGFTNTGELFFGEGSRLTVL.